This T cell receptor beta chain originates from a study of blood T cell repertoires in COVID-19. Study at large: Nucleic acid was either cDNA or gDNA, and it came from T cells, B-cell-depleted T cells, or PBMCs.

The count of this clone is one. TCRdb keeps only in-frame clones here, not all; method: immunoSEQ multiplex PCR. This sample has tens of thousands of clones, with roughly 83% found just once. The CDR3 is 15 amino acids. In germline, CDR1 is MNHEY, CDR2 SVGAGI. V dropped 0 bases and J dropped 2 bases, with 11 bases sitting between them. The rearrangement joins TRBV6-5 to TRBJ2-7; possibly TRBD1 for D (5 bases). The specimen sequenced was peripheral blood. The clonotype originates from a human donor in a cohort sampled during active COVID-19. CDR3 in amino acids: CASSYSAGITYEQYF. CDR3 in DNA: TGTGCCAGCAGTTACTCAGCAGGGATTACCTACGAGCAGTACTTC.